This is a list of T cell receptor beta chains from one sample in a study of neurological immune-mediated disorders. Using its own MiXCR run on the 5' RACE reads, TCRdb lists one record per CDR3 protein. The sample has 35,000 to 55,000 distinct CDR3 sequences, just under 6.5% seen once; the top ten hold 0.57%. Sequenced material: CD4+ T cells from blood. Receptors were obtained from a woman aged 40 to 49 in good health. Each CDR3 is given with its conserved first and last residue. A D gene is named only where the DNA matches it firmly. Expanded clones are given a class, and other clones once, few, many or no size at all.

v_call: TRBV28
j_call: TRBJ2-7
d_call: TRBD1
clone_size: many
cdr3_nt: TGTGCCAGCGGAGGACAGGGAATGGTTAATCGGGCCTACGAGCAGTACTTC
cdr3_aa: CASGGQGMVNRAYEQYF

v_call: TRBV11-2
j_call: TRBJ2-1
d_call: NA
clone_size: many
cdr3_nt: TGTGCCAGCAGCTACATAGGAGCCAATGAGCAGTTCTTC
cdr3_aa: CASSYIGANEQFF

v_call: TRBV12-2
j_call: TRBJ1-5
d_call: NA
clone_size: few
cdr3_nt: TGTGCAAGTCGCTTAGGAAAGGGACAAACCATCAATCAGCCCCAGCATTTT
cdr3_aa: CASRLGKGQTINQPQHF

v_call: TRBV5-1
j_call: TRBJ2-2
d_call: TRBD2
clone_size: medium-sized
cdr3_nt: TGCGCCAGCAGCCCGGAGGCTAGCGGGAGCAGGGAGCTGTTTTTT
cdr3_aa: CASSPEASGSRELFF

v_call: TRBV20-1
j_call: TRBJ1-4
d_call: NA
clone_size: many
cdr3_nt: TGCAGTGCTAGAGATCCTGACAAGTTT
cdr3_aa: CSARDPDKF

v_call: TRBV6-5
j_call: TRBJ2-7
d_call: TRBD1
clone_size: many
cdr3_nt: TGTGCCAGCAGACCGGGACAGGGTTACCCCTACGAGCAGTACTTC
cdr3_aa: CASRPGQGYPYEQYF

v_call: TRBV20-1
j_call: TRBJ1-6
d_call: NA
clone_size: many
cdr3_nt: TGCAGTGCCTTGGGCCTTTGGGGGAATAATTCACCCCTCCACTTT
cdr3_aa: CSALGLWGNNSPLHF

v_call: TRBV20-1
j_call: TRBJ2-5
d_call: NA
clone_size: many
cdr3_nt: TGCAGTGCTAGTCTACACAGCCGTCAAGAGACCCAGTACTTC
cdr3_aa: CSASLHSRQETQYF

v_call: TRBV5-1
j_call: TRBJ1-3
d_call: NA
clone_size: many
cdr3_nt: TGCGCCAGCAGCCGTCAGGGGACTGGAAACACCATATATTTT
cdr3_aa: CASSRQGTGNTIYF

v_call: TRBV7-2
j_call: TRBJ1-5
d_call: NA
clone_size: many
cdr3_nt: TGTGCCAGCAGCCCCCAGGGACCGCTGTTAAATCAGCCCCAGCATTTT
cdr3_aa: CASSPQGPLLNQPQHF

v_call: TRBV5-1
j_call: TRBJ2-4
d_call: TRBD1
clone_size: many
cdr3_nt: TGCGCCAGCAGCCGTGGGACAGGGGAAGGAAACATTCAGTACTTC
cdr3_aa: CASSRGTGEGNIQYF

v_call: TRBV7-8
j_call: TRBJ2-7
d_call: TRBD1
clone_size: many
cdr3_nt: TGTGCCAGCAGCTCCCGGGACAGCTCCTACGAGCAGTACTTC
cdr3_aa: CASSSRDSSYEQYF

v_call: TRBV10-3
j_call: TRBJ1-1
d_call: TRBD1
clone_size: NA
cdr3_nt: TGTGCCATCCAGGAGGGACAGGTCAGTGAAGCTTTCTTT
cdr3_aa: CAIQEGQVSEAFF

v_call: TRBV4-3
j_call: TRBJ2-7
d_call: NA
clone_size: few
cdr3_nt: TGCGCCAGCAGCCAAGTTGGGGGACTGAAATCCTACGAGCAGTACTTC
cdr3_aa: CASSQVGGLKSYEQYF

v_call: TRBV5-6
j_call: TRBJ2-3
d_call: TRBD2
clone_size: many
cdr3_nt: TGTGCCAGCAGCTTGACGGTACTAGCGACTAGCACAGATACGCAGTATTTT
cdr3_aa: CASSLTVLATSTDTQYF

v_call: TRBV20-1
j_call: TRBJ2-3
d_call: NA
clone_size: many
cdr3_nt: TGCAGTGCTAGTGTGGACGTCGGCACAGATACGCAGTATTTT
cdr3_aa: CSASVDVGTDTQYF

v_call: TRBV5-6
j_call: TRBJ1-1
d_call: NA
clone_size: many
cdr3_nt: TGTGCCAGCACCCGGGGGGTCTCACCGAACACTGAAGCTTTCTTT
cdr3_aa: CASTRGVSPNTEAFF

v_call: TRBV20-1
j_call: TRBJ2-3
d_call: TRBD2
clone_size: many
cdr3_nt: TGCAGTGCTAGATCGCTAGCGGGCACAGATACGCAGTATTTT
cdr3_aa: CSARSLAGTDTQYF

v_call: TRBV7-2
j_call: TRBJ1-6
d_call: NA
clone_size: many
cdr3_nt: TGTGCCAGCAGCTTACGGTGGGACCCCTCCGTAAATTCACCCCTCCACTTT
cdr3_aa: CASSLRWDPSVNSPLHF

v_call: TRBV6-1
j_call: TRBJ2-1
d_call: NA
clone_size: many
cdr3_nt: TGTGCCAGCACTAGAGACAATGAGCAGTTCTTC
cdr3_aa: CASTRDNEQFF

v_call: TRBV20-1
j_call: TRBJ2-1
d_call: NA
clone_size: many
cdr3_nt: TGCAGTGCTGCCCTACCCCTCGGGAGAAGCAATGAGCAGTTCTTC
cdr3_aa: CSAALPLGRSNEQFF

v_call: TRBV29-1
j_call: TRBJ2-2
d_call: NA
clone_size: many
cdr3_nt: TGCAGCGTTCGACACGGCGAGCTGTTTTTT
cdr3_aa: CSVRHGELFF